This passage covers 29 T cell receptor beta chains from one sample sequenced in a study of T cells after yellow fever vaccination. TCRdb called the 5' RACE reads again in MiXCR, with one record for every CDR3 protein. This table holds approximately 610,000 distinct CDR3 sequences, roughly 17% found once. The sequenced sample was PBMCs, obtained around 5 days after the first yellow fever vaccination. These receptor sequences come from a man younger than 30 who received the YFV17D yellow fever vaccine.

This clonotype was detected only a few times. The chain carries TRBV5-1 and TRBJ2-7, with a possible D match to TRBD2 (5 bases). This CDR3 is built from 14 residues. Per the germline V gene, CDR1 is SGHRS and CDR2 is YFSETQ. The V end lost 4 bases, the J end lost 3 bases, and 14 bases lay between the germline ends. CDR3 in amino acids: CASSPRDAIYEQYF. As DNA, the CDR3 is TGCGCCAGCAGCCCCCGGGATGCCATCTACGAGCAGTACTTC.

The CDR3 DNA is TGTGCCAGCAGCTCCTCCGCAGGAGAGACCCAGTACTTC. Protein: CASSSSAGETQYF. The genes are TRBV7-9 and TRBJ2-5; D is ambiguous. Per the germline V gene, CDR1 is SEHNR and CDR2 is FQNEAQ (reference sequence). V was trimmed by 4 bases and J by 4 bases, leaving 10 bases between them. The CDR3 length is 13 residues.

This rearrangement joins TRBV20-1 to TRBJ2-5; 7 bases line up with TRBD2. With V trimmed by 6 bases and J by 2 bases, 9 bases remained unmatched. The CDR3 covers 14 residues. Germline CDR1 DFQATT, CDR2 SNEGSKA (reference sequence). CDR3 region: CSALGRGWQETQYF. CDR3 sequence (DNA): TGCAGTGCCCTCGGGCGGGGGTGGCAAGAGACCCAGTACTTC.

This chain joins TRBV4-2 and TRBJ2-3, with D perhaps matching TRBD1 (7 bases). CDR1 is LGHNA, CDR2 YNFKEQ, per germline. The CDR3 has 18 residues. Trimming removed 1 base at V and 4 bases at J, with 21 bases between. CDR3 loop: CASSQVQGGTLGADTQYF. The CDR3 nucleotides are TGTGCCAGCAGCCAAGTGCAGGGGGGAACCTTGGGGGCAGATACGCAGTATTTT.

This clonotype was detected a few times. The rearrangement links TRBV4-2 to TRBJ2-7; D might be TRBD2 (5 bases). The V gene's germline CDR1 is LGHNA and CDR2 YNFKEQ. The V gene lost 4 bases and the J gene lost 4 bases, with 20 bases spanning the gap. This CDR3 comprises 16 residues. CDR3 sequence: CASSPKDTRTGYEQYF. The DNA for the CDR3 is TGTGCCAGCAGCCCAAAAGATACCCGGACTGGATACGAGCAGTACTTC.

This clonotype was seen only a few times. This sequence joins TRBV5-1 and TRBJ2-7, with D possibly matching TRBD1 (6 bases). The CDR3 has 14 residues. Germline V lookup: CDR1 SGHRS, CDR2 YFSETQ. V lost 7 bases and J lost 1, with 15 bases in between. CDR3 residues: CASSETGGSYEQYV. CDR3 nucleotide sequence: TGCGCCAGCTCCGAGACAGGAGGTTCCTACGAGCAGTACGTC.

This clonotype was recorded a few times. The chain employs TRBV29-1 and TRBJ2-7; no clear D gene. Germline CDR1 is SQVTM and CDR2 is ANQGSEA. The CDR3 is 12 residues long. The V gene lost 0 bases and the J gene lost 2 bases, with 5 bases spanning the gap. The CDR3 spells CSVEEGTYEQYF. DNA for the CDR3: TGCAGCGTTGAAGAGGGGACCTACGAGCAGTACTTC.

The chain uses TRBV28 and TRBJ1-1; D is perhaps TRBD1 (5 bases). Germline V CDR1 and CDR2: MDHEN, SYDVKM. The V and J ends lost 5 bases and 5 bases respectively, with 18 bases between them. This CDR3 contains 15 residues. This chain's CDR3 is CASSTGGAGKTEAFF. In DNA, the CDR3 is TGTGCCAGCAGTACAGGAGGGGCGGGGAAGACTGAAGCTTTCTTT.

This clonotype was picked up a small number of times. The chain links TRBV7-2 to TRBJ2-1; 8 bases are shared with TRBD1. With 4 bases clipped from V and 8 bases from J, the junction kept 10 bases outside the gene matches. The CDR3 covers 15 residues. The germline CDR1 and CDR2 sequences are SGHTA and FQGNSA. CDR3 in DNA: TGTGCCAGCAGCTCTGACAGGGGCACGGTCGATGAGCAGTTCTTC. It encodes CASSSDRGTVDEQFF.

CDR3 protein: CASSLGGSGNYEQYF. The CDR3 region has the DNA TGCGCCAGCAGCTTGGGAGGGTCAGGGAACTACGAGCAGTACTTC. The chain uses TRBV5-1 and TRBJ2-7, with D perhaps given as TRBD1 or TRBD2 (5 bases each). The ends were cut back, 0 bases at V and 3 bases at J, with 13 bases in the middle. The CDR3 is 15 amino acids. Germline loops: CDR1 SGHRS, CDR2 YFSETQ.

The J gene is TRBJ1-5, the V gene TRBV5-6; D is possibly TRBD1 (6 bases). The V end was cut by 3 bases, the J end by 6 bases, with 16 bases between. The germline V gene encodes CDR1 SGHDT and CDR2 YYEEEE. CDR3 length equals 15 residues. CDR3 DNA: TGTGCCAGCAGCTCCCAGGGGAGGGACCGTCAGCCCCAGCATTTT. It codes for CASSSQGRDRQPQHF.

V usage is TRBV12-3 or TRBV12-4 and J usage is TRBJ2-7, with D hard to call. The germline V and J ends were trimmed by 4 bases and 6 bases, with 7 bases remaining between them. CDR3 size: 11 residues. The CDR3 nucleotides read TGTGCCAGCAGTTCCGTGGGCGAGCAGTACTTC. Translating gives CASSSVGEQYF.

The CDR3 is CASSQGERGSGAFF. The CDR3 DNA is TGCGCCAGCAGCCAAGGGGAGAGGGGATCCGGGGCTTTCTTT. The gene calls are TRBV4-1 and TRBJ1-1, with D possibly matching TRBD1 (5 bases). The CDR3 is 14 residues long. From germline, CDR1 is MGHRA and CDR2 YSYEKL. The V gene lost 1 base and the J gene lost 11 bases, with 17 bases spanning the gap.

The chain couples TRBV9 to TRBJ1-6; no reliable D call. The V and J ends lost 3 bases and 8 bases respectively, with 12 bases between them. CDR1 is SGDLS, CDR2 YYNGEE, per germline. The CDR3 length is 14 residues. The CDR3 sequence is CASSARPIHSPLHF. Written as DNA, the CDR3 is TGTGCCAGCAGCGCCCGCCCTATTCATTCACCCCTCCACTTT.

Many counts were recorded for this clonotype. The chain is built from TRBV12-3 or TRBV12-4 and TRBJ1-6; 10 bases map to TRBD1. CDR3 size: 14 residues. V lost 6 bases, J lost 7 bases, and 3 bases stayed unmatched. The CDR3 region is CASRTGGNNSPLHF. CDR3 bases: TGTGCCAGCAGGACAGGGGGCAACAATTCACCCCTCCACTTT.

At least ten counts were recorded for this clonotype. One junction end disagrees with the germline gene, perhaps due to a read error. V gene TRBV5-1 combines with J gene TRBJ1-1; D unresolved. This CDR3 region has 11 residues. Per germline, CDR1 SGHRS and CDR2 YFSETQ. This chain's CDR3 is CASSLNTEAFF. For the CDR3, the DNA is TGTGCCAGCAGCTTGAACACTGAAGCTTTCTTT.

This clonotype was observed many times. The chain uses TRBV5-1 and TRBJ1-5; D is perhaps TRBD1 (5 bases). The CDR3 sequence is 13 residues long. Trimming took off 2 bases at V and 5 bases at J, with 8 bases between the two ends. The germline V gene has CDR1 SGHRS and CDR2 YFSETQ. The CDR3: CASSFGGDQPQHF. The CDR3 DNA sequence: TGCGCCAGCAGCTTTGGGGGTGATCAGCCCCAGCATTTT.

This sequence joins TRBV7-2 and TRBJ1-5; D remains unclear. The CDR3 sequence is 14 residues long. CDR1 is SGHTA, CDR2 FQGNSA, per germline. Trimming removed 0 bases from V and 6 bases from J, with 9 bases in between. The CDR3 region is CASSLAGMSQPQHF. The DNA for the CDR3 is TGTGCCAGCAGCTTAGCGGGGATGAGTCAGCCCCAGCATTTT.

The V and J genes are TRBV6-1 and TRBJ1-2; D gene uncertain. The CDR3 is 16 residues long. Trimming took off 7 bases at V and 0 bases at J, with 18 bases between the two ends. CDR1 and CDR2 from the germline V gene are MNHNS and SASEGT. The CDR3 DNA reads TGTGCCAGCATGAGCAGAATTAATAGAGCTAACTATGGCTACACCTTC. As protein: CASMSRINRANYGYTF.

The chain uses TRBV7-3 and TRBJ2-2, with D possibly matching TRBD1 (5 bases). Germline V gene sequence: CDR1 SGHTA, CDR2 FQGTGA. This CDR3 contains 13 residues. Deletions cut 5 bases from V and 7 bases from J, with 11 bases between. Here the CDR3 DNA reads TGTGCCAGCAGCACATCAGGGAACGGGGAGCTGTTTTTT. Amino acids: CASSTSGNGELFF.

The V call is TRBV15, the J call TRBJ2-7, with no clear D. Deletions cut 7 bases from V and 6 bases from J, with 1 base between. This CDR3 spans 8 amino acids. The V gene's germline CDR1 is LNHNV and CDR2 YYDKDF (reference sequence). The CDR3 bases are TGTGCCACCACCGAGCAGTACGTC. Its protein is CATTEQYV.

This clonotype was observed a few times. The genes are TRBV12-3 or TRBV12-4 and TRBJ1-6; perhaps TRBD1 as D (5 bases). Deletions cut 6 bases from V and 9 bases from J, with 12 bases between. This CDR3 comprises 13 residues. The CDR3 DNA is TGTGCCAGCAGCCCCGGGGGGTCTTCACCCCTCCACTTT. It is translated as CASSPGGSSPLHF.

The V call is TRBV10-3, the J call TRBJ2-1; TRBD2 aligns across 12 bases. The germline V gene has CDR1 ENHRY and CDR2 SYGVKD. The CDR3 consists of 15 residues. V gave up 0 bases and J gave up 10 bases; unmatched junction bases: 4. CDR3 sequence (DNA): TGTGCCATCAGTGAGTCGGTCGGACTAGCGGGGGAGCAGTTCTTC. Its protein is CAISESVGLAGEQFF.

This rearrangement joins TRBV20-1 to TRBJ1-5; 8 nucleotides align to TRBD1. The CDR3 length is 15 residues. The V gene's germline CDR1 is DFQATT and CDR2 SNEGSKA (reference sequence). J gave up 6 bases and V 0 bases, and 7 bases lay outside the gene matches. CDR3 DNA sequence: TGCAGTGCTAGAGATCATCAGGGGGCGCGTCAGCCCCAGCATTTT. This encodes CSARDHQGARQPQHF.

The rearrangement uses TRBV11-2 and TRBJ2-7; tentatively, D is TRBD2 (5 bases). The CDR3 runs to 13 residues. Trimming shortened V by 6 bases and J by 1 base, and 10 bases separated the two germline ends. The germline gives CDR1 SGHAT, CDR2 FQNNGV. CDR3 residues: CASRTLGSYEQYV. Here the CDR3 DNA reads TGTGCCAGCAGAACACTAGGTTCCTACGAGCAGTACGTC.

The chain has TRBV12-3 or TRBV12-4 and TRBJ1-1, with unresolved D. CDR3 length equals 13 residues. Trimming took 3 bases from V and 0 from J, leaving 5 bases between them. Here the CDR3 DNA reads TGTGCCAGCAGTTTCAAAGTGAACACTGAAGCTTTCTTT. It yields the protein CASSFKVNTEAFF.

This sequence joins TRBV7-9 and TRBJ2-1; D possibly corresponds to TRBD2 (6 bases). Germline V CDR1 and CDR2: SEHNR, FQNEAQ (reference sequence). This CDR3 has 15 residues. Trimming removed 5 bases from V and 3 bases from J, with 14 bases in between. CDR3 DNA: TGTGCCAGCAGCGGGGGGAGGACGATCTACAATGAGCAGTTCTTC. Amino acid sequence: CASSGGRTIYNEQFF.

This clonotype was observed a handful of times. The rearrangement links TRBV6-5 to TRBJ2-1; 7 bases fit TRBD1. CDR3 length: 17 amino acids. Germline CDR1 is MNHEY and CDR2 is SVGAGI. Unmatched junction bases numbered 12, after V lost 1 base and J lost 6 bases. The CDR3 DNA reads as TGTGCCAGCAGTTACTACTCATACGGGACAGCCTTCAATGAGCAGTTCTTC. This sequence encodes CASSYYSYGTAFNEQFF.

This clonotype was seen once. This chain uses TRBV7-9 with TRBJ1-2; no reliable D call. This CDR3 contains 11 residues. Germline lookup yields CDR1 SEHNR and CDR2 FQNEAQ (reference sequence). Trimming shortened V by 4 bases and J by 6 bases, and 6 bases separated the two germline ends. Here the CDR3 reads CASSSTDGYTF. CDR3 bases: TGTGCCAGCAGCTCCACAGATGGCTACACCTTC.